Listed below are T cell receptor beta chains from one sample, sequenced in a study of OX40 agonist ivuxolimab in advanced cancers. Here immunoSEQ multiplex PCR was the method, and the copy in TCRdb shows in-frame clones only, minus some. The table has fewer than 100,000 clones, more than 80% seen once. This sample comprised CD4+ or CD8+ T cells sorted from blood, obtained in a trial of the OX40 agonist ivuxolimab. Receptors originate from an adult with an advanced solid tumor such as melanoma, head and neck, liver or kidney cancer. CDR3s include the opening cysteine and the closing phenylalanine or tryptophan. D genes are given only for firm matches. Expanded clones are given a class, and other clones once, few, many or no size at all.

TRBV19	.	TRBJ1-2	.	TGTGCCAGTAGTCCTCATAGCCGGGGACAATTTTATGGCTACACCTTC	CASSPHSRGQFYGYTF
TRBV7-8	.	TRBJ2-3	.	TGTGCCAGCAGCTTAAACTTTATGACAGATACGCAGTATTTT	CASSLNFMTDTQYF
TRBV5-4	.	TRBJ2-4	.	TGTGCCAGCAGCCCGGGTGGTGGGAGGGCCAAAAACATTCAGTACTTC	CASSPGGGRAKNIQYF
TRBV18	.	TRBJ1-5	few	TGTGCCAGCTCGCCGCCGGGGGCCCCAAATCAGCCCCAGCATTTT	CASSPPGAPNQPQHF
TRBV15	.	TRBJ2-1	.	TGTGCCACCAGCAGAGATGACGGGGGGCTTGAGCAGTTCTTC	CATSRDDGGLEQFF
TRBV7-9	TRBD2	TRBJ2-2	once	TGTGCCAGCAGCACCCTAGCGGGTCCCGGGGAGCTGTTTTTT	CASSTLAGPGELFF
TRBV9	TRBD2	TRBJ2-1	.	TGTGCCAGCAGCGTATTAGCGGGAGGGCCCTACAATGAGCAGTTCTTC	CASSVLAGGPYNEQFF
TRBV5-5	.	TRBJ1-2	.	TGTGCCAGCAGCTTGGCCTCCAGAGCCCCTATGGACTACACCTTC	CASSLASRAPMDYTF
TRBV18	.	TRBJ2-5	.	TGTGCCAGCTCGAAAAATCGGGAAGAGACCCAGTACTTC	CASSKNREETQYF
TRBV18	.	TRBJ2-2	.	TGTGCCAGCTCACCAGACTTGCTAAAGAACACCGGGGAGCTGTTTTTT	CASSPDLLKNTGELFF
TRBV5-1	.	TRBJ2-1	.	TGCGCCAGCAGCTTGGCCAGGGGGGGCATAAATGAGCAGTTCTTC	CASSLARGGINEQFF
TRBV6-5	.	TRBJ2-1	once	TGTGCCAGCAGTTACCAGGACAGTTACAATGAGCAGTTCTTC	CASSYQDSYNEQFF
TRBV7-8	.	TRBJ1-1	few	TGTGCCAGCAGCTTAAGGAGCAGGGAAGCGGCTTTCTTT	CASSLRSREAAFF
TRBV7-2	.	TRBJ1-2	.	TGTGCCAGCAGCCCAGGGAGGTTTGAGTATGGCTACACCTTC	CASSPGRFEYGYTF
TRBV7-9	.	TRBJ2-5	.	TGTGCCAGCAGCTTAGTAGGGACAAGCCAAGAGACCCAGTACTTC	CASSLVGTSQETQYF